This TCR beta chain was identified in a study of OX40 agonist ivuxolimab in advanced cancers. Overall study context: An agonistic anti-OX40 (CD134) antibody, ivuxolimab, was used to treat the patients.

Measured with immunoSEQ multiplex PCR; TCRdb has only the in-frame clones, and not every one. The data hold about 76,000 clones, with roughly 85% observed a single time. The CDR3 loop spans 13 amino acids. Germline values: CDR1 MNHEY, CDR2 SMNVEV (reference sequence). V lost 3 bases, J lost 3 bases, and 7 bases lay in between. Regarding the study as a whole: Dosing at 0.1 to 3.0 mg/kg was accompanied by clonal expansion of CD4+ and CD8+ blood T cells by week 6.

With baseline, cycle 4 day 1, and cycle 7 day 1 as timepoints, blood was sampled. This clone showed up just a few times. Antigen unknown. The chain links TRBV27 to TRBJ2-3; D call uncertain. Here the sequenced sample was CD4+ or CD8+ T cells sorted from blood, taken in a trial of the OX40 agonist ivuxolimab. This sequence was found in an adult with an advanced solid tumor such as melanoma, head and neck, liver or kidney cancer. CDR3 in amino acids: CASSFVGTDTQYF. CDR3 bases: TGTGCCAGCAGTTTCGTGGGAACAGATACGCAGTATTTT.